A single sample gave rise to the 32 T cell receptor beta chains below, sequenced in a study of regulatory T cells in long-lasting Graves disease. CDR3 regions were amplified by Arm-PCR using iRepertoire HTBI primers to build TCR beta libraries. MiXCR was run by TCRdb on the multiplex PCR reads, yielding one entry per CDR3 protein. The sample consists of 350,000 to 450,000 distinct CDR3 sequences, around 16% of them appearing once. Time point here: newly diagnosed GD, antithyroid drugs for less than 3 months. RNA from PBMCs was the source of the TCR library. This same sample was also taken into another study, of T cells in Graves' hyperthyroidism and ophthalmopathy.

This specimen consisted of peripheral blood mononuclear cells (PBMCs), obtained at new diagnosis, from a patient treated with antithyroid drugs. The receptor set was obtained from a woman between 40 and 50 years old with Graves disease.

This clonotype was seen ten or more times. V usage is TRBV10-3 and J usage is TRBJ2-2, with D maybe TRBD2 (6 bases). There are 15 residues in the CDR3. Trimming pared 6 bases from V and 1 base from J, leaving 12 bases between. CDR1 and CDR2 from the germline V gene are ENHRY and SYGVKD. CDR3 region: CAIRGGSGNTGELFF. The CDR3, as DNA: TGTGCCATCAGGGGGGGATCAGGGAACACCGGGGAGCTGTTTTTT.

A few counts support this clonotype. The chain employs TRBV15 and TRBJ2-5, with 9 bases identical to TRBD2. CDR1 LNHNV and CDR2 YYDKDF come from the germline V gene (reference sequence). CDR3 length equals 16 residues. Trimming took 4 bases from V and 4 from J; bases not matched to a gene: 10. The CDR3 DNA is TGTGCCACCAGCACTACTTTAGCGGGAGCTCGAGAGACCCAGTACTTC. Its translation: CATSTTLAGARETQYF.

The chain is built from TRBV3-1 and TRBJ2-1, with D possibly being TRBD2 (7 bases). Trimming removed 4 bases at V and 7 bases at J, with 17 bases between. CDR1 LGHDT and CDR2 YNNKEL come from the germline V gene (reference sequence). CDR3 size: 15 residues. This CDR3 reads CASSPRGGAVNEQFF. The CDR3 DNA reads as TGTGCCAGCAGCCCCCGAGGGGGGGCTGTGAATGAGCAGTTCTTC.

This clonotype was detected ten times or more. The CDR3 loop reads CASSESIRTFF. CDR3 nucleotide sequence: TGTGCCAGCAGTGAGTCTATACGTACTTTCTTT. J is TRBJ1-1 and V is TRBV12-3 or TRBV12-4, with D uncertain. V dropped 5 bases and J dropped 12 bases, with 13 bases sitting between them. The CDR3 loop spans 11 amino acids.

This clonotype was recorded many times. For the CDR3, the DNA is TGTGCCAGCAGTGAGTCAGGTTGGAGCAATCAGCCCCAGCATTTT. It specifies CASSESGWSNQPQHF. V is TRBV2 and J is TRBJ1-5, with D unclear. The CDR3 sequence is 15 residues long. Germline V gene lookup returns CDR1 SNHLY and CDR2 FYNNEI. V was clipped by 3 bases and J by 1 base, with 10 bases between them.

In this sample, this clonotype turned up many times. The rearrangement uses TRBV12-3 or TRBV12-4 and TRBJ1-6, with 9 bases identical to TRBD1. Trimming cost V 4 bases and J 10 bases; bases outside gene matches: 2. This CDR3 contains 13 residues. Here the CDR3 DNA reads TGTGCCAGCAGTTGGGACAGGGACTCACCCCTCCACTTT. As protein: CASSWDRDSPLHF.

This clonotype was counted ten times or more. The genes are TRBV28 and TRBJ2-3, with TRBD1 matching over 10 bases. The J segment lost 1 base and the V segment lost 5 bases, leaving 3 bases of the junction unmatched. Germline assignment: CDR1 MDHEN and CDR2 SYDVKM. The CDR3 runs to 15 residues. This CDR3 reads CASSTGTGGTDTQYF. The CDR3, as DNA: TGTGCCAGCAGTACCGGGACAGGGGGCACAGATACGCAGTATTTT. The full variable domain, in which reference TRBV28 and TRBJ2-3 provide the parts outside the CDR3, is DVKVTQSSRYLVKRTGEKVFLECVQDMDHENMFWYRQDPGLGLRLIYFSYDVKMKEKGDIPEGYSVSREKKERFSLILESASTNQTSMYLCASSTGTGGTDTQYFGPGTRLTVL.

Details on this clonotype: A much bigger clone sits one base away, suggesting this may be a read error. The J gene is TRBJ2-1, the V gene TRBV28; TRBD1 matches 10 bases. The CDR3 is made up of 15 amino acids. Germline values: CDR1 MDHEN, CDR2 SYDVKM. The CDR3: CASSNRQGALETQFF. The CDR3 DNA sequence: TGCGCCAGCAGCAACAGACAGGGGGCCTTGGAGACCCAGTTCTTC.

V gene TRBV6-2 or TRBV6-3 combines with J gene TRBJ1-2; TRBD1 is a possible D gene (5 bases). Germline V gives CDR1 MNHEY, CDR2 SVGEGT. V was clipped by 0 bases and J by 8 bases, with 16 bases between them. The CDR3 has 15 residues. CDR3 protein: CASSYSPGRDMGYTF. The CDR3 DNA sequence: TGTGCCAGCAGTTACTCGCCAGGGAGGGATATGGGCTACACCTTC.

The V call is TRBV15, the J call TRBJ1-1; the D is unclear. CDR3 length equals 14 residues. The V gene lost 5 bases and the J gene lost 4 bases, with 14 bases spanning the gap. The germline V gene encodes CDR1 LNHNV and CDR2 YYDKDF (reference sequence). Written as DNA, the CDR3 is TGTGCCACCAGCCCCGGCCAGGATGGCACTGAAGCTTTCTTT. Amino acid sequence: CATSPGQDGTEAFF.

This clonotype came up many times. CDR3 nucleotides: TGTGCCAGCAGCACCCGAGGAGGGAGGGCGGGCACAGATACGCAGTATTTT. Translation gives CASSTRGGRAGTDTQYF. This chain connects TRBV11-2 to TRBJ2-3; 7 bases are shared with TRBD2. With 5 bases clipped from V and 1 base from J, the junction kept 12 bases outside the gene matches. The CDR3 contains 17 residues. Germline V gives CDR1 SGHAT, CDR2 FQNNGV.

This clonotype was counted at least ten times. The chain couples TRBV20-1 to TRBJ2-7; TRBD2 matches 8 bases. The CDR3 is 15 amino acids. The germline V gene encodes CDR1 DFQATT and CDR2 SNEGSKA (reference sequence). V shed 5 bases, J shed 7 bases, and the junction held 16 bases outside the gene matches. The DNA of the CDR3 is TGCAGTGCTCGGGGCGGGCCCGGGGGGGTGAGGGAGCAGTACTTC. Translation: CSARGGPGGVREQYF.

This clonotype was observed a handful of times. With a much larger clone just one base away, this may be a read error. This chain joins TRBV18 and TRBJ2-3, with 13 bases lining up with TRBD2. The CDR3 has 14 amino acids. V gave up 5 bases and J gave up 10 bases; unmatched junction bases: 6. The V gene's germline CDR1 is KGHSH and CDR2 LQKENI. The CDR3 sequence: CASSGLAGVDSQYF. The CDR3 DNA sequence: TGTGCCAGCTCAGGACTAGCGGGAGTGGATTCGCAGTATTTT.

This chain links TRBV2 with TRBJ1-1, with TRBD1 as a possible D gene (6 bases). V was cut by 10 bases and J by 2 bases, with 11 bases left in between. Germline V gene sequence: CDR1 SNHLY, CDR2 FYNNEI. This CDR3 is built from 12 residues. CDR3 nucleotide sequence: TGTGCCAACGAGGGGGGAAACACTGAAGCTTTCTTT. Translating it yields CANEGGNTEAFF.

This clonotype has more than one count but fewer than ten. CDR3 sequence: CASSLPGGGEDTIYF. In DNA form, the CDR3 reads TGTGCCAGCAGCCTCCCCGGAGGGGGCGAGGACACCATATATTTT. V usage is TRBV7-9 and J usage is TRBJ1-3, with 7 nucleotides matching TRBD1. The CDR3 contains 15 residues. CDR1 and CDR2 from the germline V gene are SEHNR and FQNEAQ (reference sequence). Germline trimming cut 5 bases from V and 8 bases from J; bases unmatched to any gene: 12.

The chain links TRBV6-5 to TRBJ2-7; TRBD2 is a possible D gene (6 bases). Germline V CDR1 and CDR2: MNHEY, SVGAGI. V was trimmed by 0 bases and J by 1 base, leaving 10 bases between them. The CDR3 runs 15 residues. CDR3 amino acids: CASSYSIGGSYEQYF. CDR3 in DNA: TGTGCCAGCAGTTACTCGATAGGAGGGTCCTACGAGCAGTACTTC.

This clonotype was counted ten times or more. This sequence joins TRBV5-1 and TRBJ1-1; D uncertain. This CDR3 contains 16 residues. CDR1 SGHRS and CDR2 YFSETQ come from the germline V gene. The V and J ends lost 0 bases and 3 bases respectively, with 15 bases between them. CDR3 in amino acids: CASSLASDPEDTEAFF. The CDR3 bases are TGCGCCAGCAGCTTGGCGTCGGACCCAGAGGACACTGAAGCTTTCTTT.

This clonotype was seen many times. The chain has TRBV14 and TRBJ2-3; maybe TRBD2 (6 bases). V dropped 1 base and J dropped 5 bases, with 16 bases sitting between them. The CDR3 runs to 16 residues. The germline gives CDR1 SGHDN, CDR2 FVKESK. The CDR3 DNA reads as TGTGCCAGCAGCCAAGGTAGCGGAAAGGGATTAGATACGCAGTATTTT. Translation: CASSQGSGKGLDTQYF.

The chain carries TRBV10-1 and TRBJ2-3; TRBD1 matches 7 bases. The end of the DNA fits TRBJ1-5 better, so the J call may be wrong. Germline V gene sequence: CDR1 WNHNN, CDR2 SYGVQD (reference sequence). This CDR3 region has 20 residues. The CDR3 spells CANNDRANPYSGMNTDTQHF. The DNA of the CDR3 is TGCGCCAACAACGACAGGGCGAACCCCTATAGCGGGATGAACACAGATACGCAGCATTTT.

This clonotype was detected ten times or more. CDR3 nucleotides: TGTGCCAGCAGTCCCGAGAGTAGCAGAAATGAGCAGTTCTTC. Translating it yields CASSPESSRNEQFF. The chain couples TRBV12-3 or TRBV12-4 to TRBJ2-1; D gene unclear. V lost 5 bases to trimming and J lost 7 bases, with 15 bases between them. The CDR3 spans 14 residues.

This clonotype was observed many times. The rearrangement joins TRBV19 to TRBJ1-5; the D gene is possibly TRBD1 (6 bases). V gave up 7 bases and J gave up 3 bases, with 19 bases separating them. Germline loops: CDR1 LNHDA, CDR2 SQIVND (reference sequence). This CDR3 has 16 amino acids. This chain's CDR3 is CASKDRQATFNQPQHF. The CDR3 DNA follows: TGTGCCAGTAAGGACCGACAGGCTACTTTCAATCAGCCCCAGCATTTT.

This clonotype has at least ten counts. V gene TRBV7-9 combines with J gene TRBJ2-3; possible D gene TRBD2, 6 bases. Trimming took 6 bases from V and 7 from J, leaving 17 bases between them. This CDR3 has 14 residues. Germline CDR1 reads SEHNR; CDR2 reads FQNEAQ (reference sequence). CDR3 DNA: TGTGCCAGCAGACTGGACTATAATCAAAATACGCAGTATTTT. As protein: CASRLDYNQNTQYF.

This clonotype showed up just a few times. V usage is TRBV5-1 and J usage is TRBJ2-1, with a weak D call TRBD1 (6 bases). CDR1 is SGHRS and CDR2 is YFSETQ in the germline V gene. CDR3 size: 13 residues. With 3 bases removed from V and 8 bases from J, the gap between germline ends came to 12 bases. The chain's CDR3 is CASSSAPGDEQFF. DNA of the CDR3: TGCGCCAGCAGCTCAGCCCCAGGGGATGAGCAGTTCTTC.

This clonotype was counted only a few times. CDR3 loop: CASSYSFPSYEQYF. The CDR3 DNA reads as TGTGCCAGCAGTTACTCTTTCCCCTCCTACGAGCAGTACTTC. The chain has TRBV6-5 and TRBJ2-7, with D unresolved. Germline V gives CDR1 MNHEY, CDR2 SVGAGI. The germline V and J ends were trimmed by 0 bases and 0 bases, with 6 bases remaining between them. The CDR3 spans 14 residues.

This clonotype was seen more than once but under ten times. The chain uses TRBV18 and TRBJ2-1; TRBD1 agrees at 9 bases. Germline values: CDR1 KGHSH, CDR2 LQKENI. The CDR3 sequence is 16 residues long. J was trimmed by 8 bases and V by 3 bases; bases with no gene match: 11. This CDR3 reads CASSPWDRARGDEQFF. Written as DNA, the CDR3 is TGTGCCAGCTCACCTTGGGACAGGGCTAGGGGGGATGAGCAGTTCTTC. Looking up the rest from reference TRBV18 and TRBJ2-1 gives the full variable domain: NAGVMQNPRHLVRRRGQEARLRCSPMKGHSHVYWYRQLPEEGLKFMVYLQKENIIDESGMPKERFSAEFPKEGPSILRIQQVVRGDSAAYFCASSPWDRARGDEQFFGPGTRLTVL.

This clonotype turned up a few times. A read error may account for a junction end that differs from germline. The rearrangement joins TRBV6-5 to TRBJ2-7; 14 positions agree with TRBD2. Germline-derived CDR1 and CDR2 are MNHEY and SVGAGI. The CDR3 loop spans 16 amino acids. The CDR3 coding sequence is TGTGCCAGCAGTTACGGAGGGACTAGCGGGAGCTACGAGCAGAACTTC. Its protein is CASSYGGTSGSYEQNF.

This clonotype was seen ten or more times. The chain carries TRBV20-1 and TRBJ2-1; 7 bases match TRBD2. V shed 0 bases, J shed 0 bases, and the junction held 11 bases outside the gene matches. Germline loops: CDR1 DFQATT, CDR2 SNEGSKA (reference sequence). CDR3 length equals 18 residues. The chain's CDR3 is CSARDDLADIGSYNEQFF. Here the CDR3 DNA reads TGCAGTGCTAGAGATGATCTAGCGGACATCGGCTCCTACAATGAGCAGTTCTTC.

The sample holds many counts of this clonotype. The chain uses TRBV11-3 and TRBJ1-4; 7 bases are shared with TRBD1. This CDR3 is 15 amino acids long. The V and J ends lost 4 bases and 8 bases, in that order; junction bases with no gene match: 10. The germline V gene encodes CDR1 SGHNT and CDR2 YENEEA. The CDR3 spells CASSSRQGGGEKLFF. CDR3 nucleotide sequence: TGTGCCAGCAGCTCGCGACAGGGCGGCGGGGAAAAACTGTTTTTT.

There are many counts of this clonotype. The CDR3 DNA follows: TGCAGTGCTAGAGATGTTAGGACCGAACAGGGGGACGAGGACTATGGCTACACCTTC. This gives the protein CSARDVRTEQGDEDYGYTF. V gene TRBV20-1 combines with J gene TRBJ1-2; 8 bases map to TRBD1. V lost 0 bases to trimming and J lost 3 bases; unmatched junction nucleotides: 18. The germline V gene encodes CDR1 DFQATT and CDR2 SNEGSKA (reference sequence). CDR3 size: 19 residues.

In regard to this clonotype: A far larger clone differs by one base, so this is likely a read error. The chain has TRBV6-2 or TRBV6-3 and TRBJ2-3; 13 nucleotides match TRBD2. Trimming removed 5 bases from V and 2 bases from J; junction bases left unmatched: 7. The CDR3 loop spans 17 amino acids. The germline gives CDR1 MNHEY, CDR2 SVGEGT. The CDR3 is CASSPRTSGRNTDTQYF. The CDR3 bases are TGTGCCAGCAGTCCCCGGACTAGCGGGAGAAACACAGATACGCAGTATTTT.

V is TRBV13 and J is TRBJ2-1; 11 bases are a match to TRBD2. The CDR3 length is 17 residues. The J segment lost 0 bases and the V segment lost 8 bases, leaving 9 bases of the junction unmatched. Per the germline V gene, CDR1 is PRHDT and CDR2 is FYEKMQ (reference sequence). The CDR3 sequence: CASLQASGRTSYNEQFF. CDR3 nucleotides: TGTGCCAGCCTTCAGGCTAGCGGGAGGACCTCCTACAATGAGCAGTTCTTC.

This clonotype was seen a few times. J is TRBJ2-1 and V is TRBV25-1; a weak D match, TRBD2 (6 bases). Germline CDR1 is MGHDK and CDR2 is SYGVNS. This CDR3 has 12 residues. V was pared by 3 bases and J by 9 bases, with 9 bases between. The CDR3 spells CASSERGREQFF. CDR3 DNA: TGTGCCAGCAGTGAGCGGGGACGTGAGCAGTTCTTC.